The clone carrying this T cell receptor (beta chain) was seen many times. Antigen specificity is unknown. The V gene lost 3 bases and the J gene lost 8 bases, with 11 bases spanning the gap. CDR3 length: 12 residues. Looked up from germline, CDR1 is SGHKS and CDR2 is YYEKEE (reference sequence). The entry originates in a study of T cell repertoires in cytomegalovirus infection. About the study: Public TCR beta signatures were indicative of both CMV infection and a matching HLA type.

Study findings and constraints: Of the TCR beta families, the public ones yielded a cumulative frequency that identified carriers of CMV plus the relevant HLA. HLA-C-restricted CMV clonotypes gave the most frequent clonotype in two of eight donors.

MiXCR, run by TCRdb on the reads, gives a single entry per CDR3 protein. The table lists about 490,000 distinct CDR3 sequences, approximately 17% of them singletons. Sequenced material: CD8+ T cells from PBMCs. The chain uses TRBV5-5 and TRBJ1-1; D possibly corresponds to TRBD1 (6 bases). The sequence derives from a human donor in good health (CMV status not recorded). Some clones in this sample may be carry-over from other donors' samples. The CDR3 region is CASSYWTEEAFF. Here the CDR3 DNA reads TGTGCCAGCAGCTACTGGACAGAGGAAGCTTTCTTT.